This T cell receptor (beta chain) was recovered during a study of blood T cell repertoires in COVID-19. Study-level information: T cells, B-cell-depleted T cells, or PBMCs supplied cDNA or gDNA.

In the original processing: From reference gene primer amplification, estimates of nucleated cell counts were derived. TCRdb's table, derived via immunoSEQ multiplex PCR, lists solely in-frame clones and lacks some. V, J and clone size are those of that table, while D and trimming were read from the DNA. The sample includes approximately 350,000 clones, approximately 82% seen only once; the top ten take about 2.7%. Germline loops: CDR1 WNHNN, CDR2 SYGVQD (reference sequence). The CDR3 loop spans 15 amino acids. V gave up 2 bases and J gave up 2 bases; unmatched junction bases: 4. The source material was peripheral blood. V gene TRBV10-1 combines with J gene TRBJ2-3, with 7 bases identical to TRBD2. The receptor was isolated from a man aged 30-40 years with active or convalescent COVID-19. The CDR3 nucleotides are TGCGCCAGCAGTGAGGCCGGACTAGTCACAGATACGCAGTATTTT. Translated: CASSEAGLVTDTQYF.